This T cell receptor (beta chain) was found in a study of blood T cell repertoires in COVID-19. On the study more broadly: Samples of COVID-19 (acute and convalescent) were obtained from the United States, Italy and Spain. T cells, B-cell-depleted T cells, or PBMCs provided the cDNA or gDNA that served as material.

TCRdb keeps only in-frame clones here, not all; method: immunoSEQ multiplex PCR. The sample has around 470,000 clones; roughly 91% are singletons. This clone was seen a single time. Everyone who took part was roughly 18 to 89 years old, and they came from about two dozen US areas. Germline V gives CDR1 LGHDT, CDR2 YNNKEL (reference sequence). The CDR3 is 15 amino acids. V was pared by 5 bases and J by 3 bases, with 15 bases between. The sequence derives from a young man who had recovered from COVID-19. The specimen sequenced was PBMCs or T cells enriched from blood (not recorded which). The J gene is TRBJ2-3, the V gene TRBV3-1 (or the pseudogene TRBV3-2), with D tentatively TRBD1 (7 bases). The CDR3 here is CASSRRGTVTDTQYF. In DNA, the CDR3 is TGTGCCAGCAGCAGGCGCGGGACAGTGACAGATACGCAGTATTTT.